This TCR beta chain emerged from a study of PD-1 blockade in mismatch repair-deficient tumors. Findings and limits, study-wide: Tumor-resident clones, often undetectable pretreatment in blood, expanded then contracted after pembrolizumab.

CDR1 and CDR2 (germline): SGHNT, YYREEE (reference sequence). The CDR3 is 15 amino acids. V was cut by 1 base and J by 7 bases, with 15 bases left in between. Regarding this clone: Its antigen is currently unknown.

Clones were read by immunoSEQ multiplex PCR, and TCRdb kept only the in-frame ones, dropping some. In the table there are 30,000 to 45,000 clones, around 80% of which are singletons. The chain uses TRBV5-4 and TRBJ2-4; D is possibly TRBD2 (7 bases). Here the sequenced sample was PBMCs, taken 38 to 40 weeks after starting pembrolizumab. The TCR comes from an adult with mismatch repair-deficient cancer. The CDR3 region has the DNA TGTGCCAGCAGCTTGTACAGGGAGGGGGTCAACATTCAGTACTTC. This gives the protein CASSLYREGVNIQYF.